These 25 T cell receptor beta chains share one sample of origin, sequenced in a study of cytomegalovirus exposure and HLA in healthy donors (dated by TCRdb to the late 2010s). Libraries came from the immunoSEQ multiplex PCR assay. For the multiplex PCR, a mixture combining 60 forward primers for TCR Vbeta segments and 13 reverse primers for TCR Jbeta segments was used. Drawn from immuneACCESS, this table holds only the in-frame rearrangements with V and J called that TCRdb kept. Clones are partly lost; checked studies trace under half to an unresolved V gene and leave the rest unexplained. The sample table contains about 140,000 clones; only one count was recorded for around 85% of them. The ten largest clonotypes hold just over 8.5% of the sample. Sequenced: PBMCs. These receptors originate from a woman in her fifties or sixties in good health and CMV-seropositive.

The chain recombines TRBV5-6 with TRBJ1-1; D is unclear. This CDR3 has 13 amino acids. The germline V gene has CDR1 SGHDT and CDR2 YYEEEE. The V end lost 0 bases, the J end lost 6 bases, and 9 bases lay between the germline ends. CDR3 bases: TGTGCCAGCAGCTTGGGAGGGCGGGCTGAAGCTTTCTTT. This gives the protein CASSLGGRAEAFF. Full variable domain (rest looked up from reference TRBV5-6 and TRBJ1-1): DAGVTQSPTHLIKTRGQQVTLRCSPKSGHDTVSWYQQALGQGPQFIFQYYEEEERQRGNFPDRFSGHQFPNYSSELNVNALLLGDSALYLCASSLGGRAEAFFGQGTRLTVV.

This clone has more than one count but fewer than ten. The rearrangement uses TRBV28 and TRBJ1-3, with D maybe TRBD1 (5 bases). The CDR3 runs 14 residues. V was shortened by 8 bases and J by 2 bases, with 13 bases between the two germline ends. The germline CDR1 and CDR2 sequences are MDHEN and SYDVKM. CDR3 in DNA: TGTGCCAGCCAGAATTCAGGGACTGGAAACACCATATATTTT. It translates to CASQNSGTGNTIYF.

This chain uses TRBV7-2 with TRBJ1-1, with 7 bases aligning to TRBD1. From germline, CDR1 is SGHTA and CDR2 FQGNSA. With 2 bases clipped from V and 11 bases from J, the junction kept 14 bases outside the gene matches. The CDR3 has 15 residues. The CDR3 here is CASSLLTGIIGGAFF. The CDR3 DNA reads TGTGCCAGCAGCTTATTGACAGGGATAATCGGTGGTGCTTTCTTT.

This clone was seen a handful of times. The chain couples TRBV4-2 to TRBJ1-5; D may be TRBD1 (6 bases). V lost 0 bases and J 6 bases, leaving 15 bases between the germline ends. CDR3 length: 16 amino acids. Germline V gives CDR1 LGHNA, CDR2 YNFKEQ. The CDR3 DNA follows: TGTGCCAGCAGCCAAGATGGAACAGGGCAATCTCAGCCCCAGCATTTT. It yields the protein CASSQDGTGQSQPQHF.

The rearrangement links TRBV10-3 to TRBJ1-3; weak D call: TRBD1 (6 bases). The CDR3 is made up of 14 amino acids. Trimming stripped 8 bases from V and 4 bases from J, with 15 bases between. CDR1 is ENHRY and CDR2 is SYGVKD in the germline V gene. In DNA, the CDR3 is TGTGCCATCCGCCCAGGGGCTGGCGGAAACACCATATATTTT. It codes for CAIRPGAGGNTIYF.

This clone has a single count. CDR3 coding DNA: TGTGCCAGCAGCTTAGCTAGTCGGACAGGGTTGTCGAGGTACACTGAAGCTTTCTTT. Its protein product is CASSLASRTGLSRYTEAFF. The chain has TRBV7-6 and TRBJ1-1; the match to TRBD1 covers 8 bases. V shed 0 bases and J 3 bases; nucleotides not matched to a gene: 15. This CDR3 contains 19 residues. CDR1 and CDR2 from the germline V gene are SGHVS and FNYEAQ. The variable domain in full, completed from reference TRBV7-6 and TRBJ1-1, reads GAGVSQSPRYKVTKRGQDVALRCDPISGHVSLYWYRQALGQGPEFLTYFNYEAQQDKSGLPNDRFSAERPEGSISTLTIQRTEQRDSAMYRCASSLASRTGLSRYTEAFFGQGTRLTVV.

In its sample, this clone was seen once. The rearrangement links TRBV19 to TRBJ2-6, with D uncertain. Per germline, CDR1 LNHDA and CDR2 SQIVND (reference sequence). V was cut by 3 bases and J by 1 base, with 13 bases left in between. The length of the CDR3 is 17 residues. The DNA of the CDR3 is TGTGCCAGTAGTATCAAGAGCCGTACTTCTGGGGCCAACGTCCTGACTTTC. This gives the protein CASSIKSRTSGANVLTF.

V and J are TRBV7-9 and TRBJ2-7; 13 nucleotides agree with TRBD2. CDR3 length equals 18 residues. Germline CDR1 and CDR2: SEHNR and FQNEAQ (reference sequence). After removal of 1 base from V and 2 bases from J, the junction contained 8 bases not matched to a gene. The CDR3: CASSLGLAGGKGPYEQYF. The DNA of the CDR3 is TGTGCCAGCAGCTTAGGACTAGCGGGGGGAAAGGGCCCCTACGAGCAGTACTTC.

This clone came up a few times. This rearrangement joins TRBV5-1 to TRBJ2-3, with D possibly matching TRBD1 (7 bases). Looked up from germline, CDR1 is SGHRS and CDR2 is YFSETQ. This CDR3 is 15 amino acids long. V shed 3 bases and J shed 1 base, with 12 bases lying between them. This CDR3 is CASSYQGEGTDTQYF. CDR3 DNA: TGCGCCAGCAGCTATCAGGGGGAGGGCACAGATACGCAGTATTTT.

V and J are TRBV28 and TRBJ1-2, with TRBD1 identical over 9 bases. The CDR3 contains 14 residues. J lost 7 bases, V lost 4 bases, and 7 bases had no gene match. Germline lookup yields CDR1 MDHEN and CDR2 SYDVKM. The CDR3 bases are TGTGCCAGCAGTTCCGGACAGGGGTCGGCTGGCTACACCTTC. Amino acids: CASSSGQGSAGYTF.

Only one count was recorded for this clone. This sequence joins TRBV2 and TRBJ1-4; weak D call: TRBD1 (5 bases). Trimming pared 3 bases from V and 5 bases from J, leaving 10 bases between. This CDR3 has 14 amino acids. From germline, CDR1 is SNHLY and CDR2 FYNNEI. DNA of the CDR3: TGTGCCAGCAGTGAGGGGCCAGGGAATGAAAAACTGTTTTTT. It translates to CASSEGPGNEKLFF.

CDR3 nucleotide sequence: TGTGCCAGCAGCGTAGGGCCGGATAGCGGGGGTAGCACAGATACGCAGTATTTT. Protein product: CASSVGPDSGGSTDTQYF. V usage is TRBV9 and J usage is TRBJ2-3, with 9 bases lining up with TRBD2. CDR3 length: 18 amino acids. Germline V gene data show CDR1 as SGDLS and CDR2 as YYNGEE. V shed 0 bases and J 0 bases; nucleotides not matched to a gene: 8.

The V call is TRBV11-3, the J call TRBJ1-1; D is unresolved. The germline V and J ends were trimmed by 4 bases and 4 bases, with 7 bases remaining between them. CDR1 is SGHNT, CDR2 YENEEA, per germline. CDR3 length: 12 residues. CDR3 region: CASSSVSTEAFF. The CDR3 bases are TGTGCCAGCAGCTCCGTGAGCACTGAAGCTTTCTTT.

This sequence joins TRBV2 and TRBJ1-3; unclear D gene. The V gene's germline CDR1 is SNHLY and CDR2 FYNNEI. CDR3 length: 13 amino acids. Trimming removed 5 bases at V and 1 base at J, with 6 bases between. The CDR3 spells CASSPYSGNTIYF. Written as DNA, the CDR3 is TGTGCCAGCAGTCCGTATTCTGGAAACACCATATATTTT. Full variable domain (rest looked up from reference TRBV2 and TRBJ1-3): EPEVTQTPSHQVTQMGQEVILRCVPISNHLYFYWYRQILGQKVEFLVSFYNNEISEKSEIFDDQFSVERPDGSNFTLKIRSTKLEDSAMYFCASSPYSGNTIYFGEGSWLTVV.

The sample holds a few counts of this clone. The rearrangement links TRBV28 to TRBJ2-6, with a weak D call TRBD1 (7 bases). Deletions cut 5 bases from V and 2 bases from J, with 19 bases between. Germline V gene lookup returns CDR1 MDHEN and CDR2 SYDVKM. The CDR3 length is 18 residues. CDR3 protein: CASSSGGGGLAGANVLTF. In DNA, the CDR3 is TGTGCCAGCAGTAGTGGTGGAGGGGGCCTTGCTGGGGCCAACGTCCTGACTTTC.

The chain links TRBV5-4 to TRBJ2-3, with 10 nucleotides matching TRBD2. Germline CDR1 reads SGHNT; CDR2 reads YYREEE (reference sequence). This CDR3 contains 16 residues. Unmatched junction bases numbered 7, after V lost 4 bases and J lost 2 bases. This CDR3 is CASSEEAGGTTDTQYF. DNA of the CDR3: TGTGCCAGCAGCGAGGAAGCGGGGGGGACCACAGATACGCAGTATTTT.

The chain is built from TRBV7-2 and TRBJ1-3; TRBD1 matches at 12 bases. V lost 9 bases, J lost 0 bases, and 9 bases stayed unmatched. This CDR3 region has 17 residues. Germline V lookup: CDR1 SGHTA, CDR2 FQGNSA. The DNA for the CDR3 is TGTGCCAGTGGGGGGACAGGGGGCTTTAACTCTGGAAACACCATATATTTT. This translates into CASGGTGGFNSGNTIYF.

This chain joins TRBV7-3 and TRBJ1-1; D not resolved. The CDR3 contains 14 residues. Germline CDR1 reads SGHTA; CDR2 reads FQGTGA. Trimming stripped 5 bases from V and 6 bases from J, with 16 bases between. In nucleotides, the CDR3 is TGTGCCAGCAGCGCCCGGGGTGTAGAGGCTGAAGCTTTCTTT. Translating gives CASSARGVEAEAFF.

This rearrangement joins TRBV15 to TRBJ1-5; a possible D gene is TRBD1 (5 bases). The CDR3 is made up of 15 amino acids. The V end lost 0 bases, the J end lost 2 bases, and 8 bases lay between the germline ends. Germline assignment: CDR1 LNHNV and CDR2 YYDKDF (reference sequence). CDR3 DNA sequence: TGTGCCACCAGCAGAGACAGGGCGGGCAATCAGCCCCAGCATTTT. It translates to CATSRDRAGNQPQHF.

Within the sample, this clone is medium-sized. The chain carries TRBV7-3 and TRBJ2-3; D call uncertain. The germline V gene has CDR1 SGHTA and CDR2 FQGTGA. CDR3 length: 13 amino acids. V dropped 5 bases and J dropped 3 bases, with 9 bases sitting between them. The DNA for the CDR3 is TGTGCCAGCAGCATAGAAAGTACAGATACGCAGTATTTT. As protein: CASSIESTDTQYF.

The rearrangement uses TRBV4-3 and TRBJ1-1; D unresolved. Germline V gene sequence: CDR1 LGHNA, CDR2 YSLEER. The CDR3 runs 15 residues. The V and J ends lost 4 bases and 5 bases respectively, with 17 bases between them. The chain's CDR3 is CASSLSRGRWTEAFF. CDR3 in DNA: TGCGCCAGCAGCCTCTCGCGAGGGCGTTGGACTGAAGCTTTCTTT.

The chain uses TRBV11-2 and TRBJ2-1; 8 bases align to TRBD1. This CDR3 spans 15 amino acids. CDR1 and CDR2 from the germline V gene are SGHAT and FQNNGV. The junction had 8 bases not matched to a gene; V was cut back by 0 bases and J by 10 bases. CDR3 residues: CASSLDLDRASEQFF. In nucleotides, the CDR3 is TGTGCCAGCAGCTTAGATCTGGACAGGGCCTCCGAGCAGTTCTTC.

J is TRBJ2-6 and V is TRBV27, with unresolved D. Trimming pared 5 bases from V and 0 bases from J, leaving 17 bases between. The CDR3 loop spans 18 amino acids. Germline lookup yields CDR1 MNHEY and CDR2 SMNVEV (reference sequence). DNA for the CDR3: TGTGCCAGCAGTCTCAGGTTAGACACGGACTCTGGGGCCAACGTCCTGACTTTC. Its translation is CASSLRLDTDSGANVLTF.

This clone was seen only once. The chain employs TRBV2 and TRBJ1-4; TRBD1 agrees at 7 bases. Trimming took 8 bases from V and 11 from J; bases not matched to a gene: 8. Germline V gene lookup returns CDR1 SNHLY and CDR2 FYNNEI. This CDR3 is built from 12 residues. The CDR3 here is CASFRGTEKLFF. CDR3 coding DNA: TGTGCCAGCTTCAGAGGGACAGAGAAACTGTTTTTT.

The gene calls are TRBV9 and TRBJ2-2; 8 bases map to TRBD1. The length of the CDR3 is 16 residues. Trimming at V came to 0 bases and at J to 2 bases, leaving 3 bases not matched to a gene. Germline CDR1 and CDR2: SGDLS and YYNGEE. The CDR3 sequence: CASSVEDRVNTGELFF. In nucleotides, the CDR3 is TGTGCCAGCAGCGTAGAGGACAGGGTAAACACCGGGGAGCTGTTTTTT.